A single sample gave rise to the 15 T cell receptor beta chains below, sequenced in a study of early T cells in non-severe SARS-CoV-2 infection. Each CDR3 protein is one row after TCRdb ran MiXCR on the 5' RACE reads. In the table there are about 86,000 distinct CDR3 sequences, approximately 15% of which are singletons. The sample comprised whole blood. The source is an adult who was a healthcare worker with PCR-confirmed SARS-CoV-2 infection or an uninfected control (not recorded which).

This clonotype was recorded at least ten times. A junction end diverges from the germline sequence, so it may reflect a read error. V and J are TRBV10-2 and TRBJ2-1, with 13 bases fitting TRBD2. CDR3 length: 13 residues. Germline lookup yields CDR1 WSHSY and CDR2 SAAADI. The CDR3 is CASSEYSGLAGAF. The CDR3 coding sequence is TGCGCCAGCAGTGAGTACAGTGGACTAGCGGGAGCCTTC.

The chain links TRBV20-1 to TRBJ2-3; D gene uncertain. The germline gives CDR1 DFQATT, CDR2 SNEGSKA (reference sequence). This CDR3 is built from 13 residues. V was cut by 4 bases and J by 2 bases, with 10 bases left in between. CDR3 sequence reads: CSAKRPNTDTQYF. CDR3 bases: TGCAGTGCTAAGAGGCCTAACACAGATACGCAGTATTTT.

This clonotype has a handful of counts. This sequence joins TRBV2 and TRBJ2-5, with 8 bases aligning to TRBD2. Trimming at V came to 5 bases and at J to 3 bases, leaving 8 bases not matched to a gene. Germline lookup yields CDR1 SNHLY and CDR2 FYNNEI. The CDR3 spans 15 residues. The CDR3 DNA reads as TGTGCCAGCAGTCCCGGGACTAGAGGGAAAGAGACCCAGTACTTC. Translation: CASSPGTRGKETQYF.

This rearrangement joins TRBV3-1 to TRBJ2-7; 9 bases match TRBD1. This CDR3 spans 14 amino acids. V lost 5 bases, J lost 7 bases, and 9 bases stayed unmatched. Looked up from germline, CDR1 is LGHDT and CDR2 is YNNKEL (reference sequence). The CDR3 region has the DNA TGTGCCAGCAGCTCCCGGGACAGGGTGTTTGAGCAGTACTTC. The encoded protein is CASSSRDRVFEQYF.

This clonotype was observed many times. This chain links TRBV10-3 with TRBJ2-2; D remains ambiguous. Germline values: CDR1 ENHRY, CDR2 SYGVKD. The CDR3 has 12 amino acids. V lost 6 bases and J lost 2, with 4 bases in between. The CDR3 loop is CAISPNTGELFF. The DNA for the CDR3 is TGTGCCATCAGCCCAAACACCGGGGAGCTGTTTTTT.

V usage is TRBV27 and J usage is TRBJ1-1; D is unresolved. The CDR3 is 17 residues long. The ends were cut back, 2 bases at V and 1 base at J, with 17 bases in the middle. Per the germline V gene, CDR1 is MNHEY and CDR2 is SMNVEV (reference sequence). This CDR3 reads CASSLKSSGVRNTEAFF. The CDR3 region has the DNA TGTGCCAGCAGTTTAAAGTCATCTGGTGTCAGGAACACTGAAGCTTTCTTT.

V and J are TRBV20-1 and TRBJ2-7; possible D gene TRBD2, 5 bases. The germline V gene has CDR1 DFQATT and CDR2 SNEGSKA (reference sequence). The V gene lost 0 bases and the J gene lost 6 bases, with 12 bases spanning the gap. The CDR3 contains 13 residues. The chain's CDR3 is CSAREGSGSEQYF. Here the CDR3 DNA reads TGCAGTGCTAGAGAGGGCAGTGGGAGCGAGCAGTACTTC.

V usage is TRBV6-5 and J usage is TRBJ2-2, with 8 bases matching TRBD1. J gave up 4 bases and V 5 bases, and 3 bases lay outside the gene matches. In germline, CDR1 is MNHEY, CDR2 SVGAGI. The CDR3 is 14 amino acids. The CDR3 region has the DNA TGTGCCAGCAGTGGGGACAGGTCCACCGGGGAGCTGTTTTTT. Amino acids: CASSGDRSTGELFF.

The rearrangement uses TRBV18 and TRBJ1-2, with D unclear. Per germline, CDR1 KGHSH and CDR2 LQKENI. The V and J ends lost 9 bases and 6 bases respectively, with 20 bases between them. The CDR3 consists of 14 residues. DNA of the CDR3: TGTGCCAGTCTAGGGCAGAAGGGTCTCGATGGCTACACCTTC. This translates into CASLGQKGLDGYTF.

This clonotype was recorded many times. This chain joins TRBV9 and TRBJ1-2, with D unclear. This CDR3 has 14 residues. The V and J ends lost 0 bases and 0 bases respectively, with 6 bases between them. The V gene's germline CDR1 is SGDLS and CDR2 YYNGEE. The CDR3 loop is CASSVASTNYGYTF. In DNA, the CDR3 is TGTGCCAGCAGCGTAGCTTCGACTAACTATGGCTACACCTTC. The full variable domain, rest sourced from reference TRBV9 and TRBJ1-2, is DSGVTQTPKHLITATGQRVTLRCSPRSGDLSVYWYQQSLDQGLQFLIQYYNGEERAKGNILERFSAQQFPDLHSELNLSSLELGDSALYFCASSVASTNYGYTFGSGTRLTVV.

In its sample, this clonotype was seen a few times. The chain joins TRBV20-1 to TRBJ2-3, with D perhaps given as TRBD1 or TRBD2 (6 bases each). The CDR3 runs 12 residues. The germline V gene has CDR1 DFQATT and CDR2 SNEGSKA (reference sequence). V shed 6 bases and J shed 6 bases, with 13 bases lying between them. CDR3 bases: TGCAGTGCCGAGGGGGGTGCGGATACGCAGTATTTT. Amino acid sequence: CSAEGGADTQYF.

This clonotype was picked up a small number of times. V usage is TRBV29-1 and J usage is TRBJ2-4; possibly TRBD1 or TRBD2 for D (6 bases each). Germline CDR1 SQVTM, CDR2 ANQGSEA. With 4 bases removed from V and 1 base from J, the gap between germline ends came to 8 bases. The CDR3 is 13 residues long. The CDR3 is CSVGGGAKNIQYF. The CDR3 DNA reads TGCAGCGTTGGAGGGGGGGCCAAAAACATTCAGTACTTC.

This clonotype was observed a few times. The chain is built from TRBV4-2 and TRBJ1-6; 7 bases match TRBD1. V shed 7 bases, J shed 6 bases, and the junction held 6 bases outside the gene matches. CDR1 is LGHNA and CDR2 is YNFKEQ in the germline V gene. The CDR3 has 14 residues. The CDR3 reads CASTFDRANSPLHF. The CDR3 DNA sequence: TGTGCCAGCACCTTCGACAGGGCTAATTCACCCCTCCACTTT.

The V and J genes are TRBV15 and TRBJ1-1; D remains ambiguous. Germline V lookup: CDR1 LNHNV, CDR2 YYDKDF (reference sequence). The V end lost 1 base, the J end lost 3 bases, and 9 bases lay between the germline ends. The CDR3 is 14 residues long. CDR3 DNA: TGTGCCACCAGCAGAGTATTCGGGTACACTGAAGCTTTCTTT. Its protein product is CATSRVFGYTEAFF.

A few counts support this clonotype. The chain joins TRBV29-1 to TRBJ2-1; TRBD1 matches 10 bases. This CDR3 has 14 amino acids. Looked up from germline, CDR1 is SQVTM and CDR2 is ANQGSEA. The J segment lost 4 bases and the V segment lost 5 bases, leaving 5 bases of the junction unmatched. The chain's CDR3 is CSVTGQGIYNEQFF. The CDR3 DNA is TGCAGCGTTACGGGACAGGGGATTTACAATGAGCAGTTCTTC.